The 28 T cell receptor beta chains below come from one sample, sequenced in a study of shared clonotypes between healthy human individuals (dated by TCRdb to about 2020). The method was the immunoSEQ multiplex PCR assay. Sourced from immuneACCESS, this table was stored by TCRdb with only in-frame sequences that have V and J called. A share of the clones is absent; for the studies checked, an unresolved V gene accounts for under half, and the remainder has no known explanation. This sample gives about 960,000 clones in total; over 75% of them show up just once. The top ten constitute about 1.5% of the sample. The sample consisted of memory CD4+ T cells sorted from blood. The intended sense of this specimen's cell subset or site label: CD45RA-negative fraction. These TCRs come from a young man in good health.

The CDR3 protein is CASSLGGQTISTNEKLFF. CDR3 sequence (DNA): TGCGCCAGCAGCTTGGGAGGACAGACAATATCAACTAATGAAAAACTGTTTTTT. The rearrangement uses TRBV5-1 and TRBJ1-4, with D maybe TRBD1 (6 bases). Germline assignment: CDR1 SGHRS and CDR2 YFSETQ. V was shortened by 0 bases and J by 0 bases, with 15 bases between the two germline ends. There are 18 residues in the CDR3.

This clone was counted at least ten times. Here the CDR3 reads CAISDAYEQYF. The CDR3 DNA reads as TGTGCCATCAGTGATGCGTACGAGCAGTACTTC. The chain is built from TRBV10-3 and TRBJ2-7; D remains ambiguous. This CDR3 is built from 11 residues. Trimming removed 3 bases from V and 4 bases from J, with 4 bases in between. Germline V lookup: CDR1 ENHRY, CDR2 SYGVKD.

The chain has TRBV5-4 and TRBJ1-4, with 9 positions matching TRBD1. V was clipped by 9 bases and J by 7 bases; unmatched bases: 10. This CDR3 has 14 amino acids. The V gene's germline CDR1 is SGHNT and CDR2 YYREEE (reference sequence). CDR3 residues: CATHGQGSGEKLFF. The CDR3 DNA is TGTGCCACGCACGGACAGGGGAGTGGTGAAAAACTGTTTTTT.

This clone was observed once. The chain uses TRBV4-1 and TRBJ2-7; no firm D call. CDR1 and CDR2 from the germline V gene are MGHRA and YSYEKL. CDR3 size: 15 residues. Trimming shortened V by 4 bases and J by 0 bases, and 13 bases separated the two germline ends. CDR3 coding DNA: TGCGCCAGCAGCCTCTCAACAATAAGCTCCTACGAGCAGTACTTC. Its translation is CASSLSTISSYEQYF.

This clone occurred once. In DNA, the CDR3 is TGTGCCAGCAGCTTTTCCGGGACAGGGGACACAGATACGCAGTATTTT. Amino acid sequence: CASSFSGTGDTDTQYF. The V gene is TRBV5-6, the J gene TRBJ2-3, with 10 bases matching TRBD1. V shed 2 bases and J 2 bases; nucleotides not matched to a gene: 5. CDR3 length equals 16 residues. Germline CDR1 is SGHDT and CDR2 is YYEEEE.

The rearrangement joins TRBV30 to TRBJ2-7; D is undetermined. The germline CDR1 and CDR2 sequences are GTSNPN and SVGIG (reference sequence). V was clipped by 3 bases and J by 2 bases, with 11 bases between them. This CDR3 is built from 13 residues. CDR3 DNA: TGTGCCTGGAGCCCCAGGTCAACCTACGAGCAGTACTTC. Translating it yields CAWSPRSTYEQYF.

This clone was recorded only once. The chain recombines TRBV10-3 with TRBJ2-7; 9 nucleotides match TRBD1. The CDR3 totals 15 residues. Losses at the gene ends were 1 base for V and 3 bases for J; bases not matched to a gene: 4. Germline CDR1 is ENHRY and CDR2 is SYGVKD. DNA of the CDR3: TGTGCCATCAGTGAGTGGGGACAGGGCCGCTACGAGCAGTACTTC. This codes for CAISEWGQGRYEQYF.

The CDR3 nucleotides read TGTGCCAGCAGCGGGGGTCCTCGTGAAAAACTGTTTTTT. Protein sequence: CASSGGPREKLFF. The J gene is TRBJ1-4, the V gene TRBV28; a possible D gene is TRBD1 (5 bases). The germline V gene has CDR1 MDHEN and CDR2 SYDVKM. The CDR3 sequence is 13 residues long. Trimming left V 6 bases short and J 7 bases short, with 12 bases between.

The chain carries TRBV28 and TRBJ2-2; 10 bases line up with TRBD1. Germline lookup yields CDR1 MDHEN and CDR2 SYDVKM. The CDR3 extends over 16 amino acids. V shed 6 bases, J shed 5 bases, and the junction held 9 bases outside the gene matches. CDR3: CASSQLRTGGTGELFF. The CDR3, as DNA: TGTGCCAGCAGCCAACTCCGGACAGGGGGAACCGGGGAGCTGTTTTTT.

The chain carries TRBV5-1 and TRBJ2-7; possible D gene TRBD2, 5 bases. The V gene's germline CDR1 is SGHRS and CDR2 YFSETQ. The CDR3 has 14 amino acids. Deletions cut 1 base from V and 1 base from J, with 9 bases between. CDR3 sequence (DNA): TGCGCCAGCAGCTTGTCCCCGGGATCCTACGAGCAGTACTTC. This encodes CASSLSPGSYEQYF.

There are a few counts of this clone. The CDR3: CASSLLAAKETQYF. The CDR3 region has the DNA TGTGCCAGCAGCTTACTGGCGGCTAAAGAGACCCAGTACTTC. V gene TRBV7-9 combines with J gene TRBJ2-5; no definite D call. The V end lost 2 bases, the J end lost 3 bases, and 10 bases lay between the germline ends. Looked up from germline, CDR1 is SEHNR and CDR2 is FQNEAQ (reference sequence). The CDR3 is 14 residues long.

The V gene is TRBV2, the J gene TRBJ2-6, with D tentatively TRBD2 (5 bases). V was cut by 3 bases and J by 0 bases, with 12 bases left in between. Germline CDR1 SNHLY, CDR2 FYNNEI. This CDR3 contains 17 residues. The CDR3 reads CASSETGSISGANVLTF. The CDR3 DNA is TGTGCCAGCAGTGAGACGGGAAGCATCTCTGGGGCCAACGTCCTGACTTTC.

The CDR3 nucleotides are TGTGCCAGCAGAAGAGGCACATGGGACACCGGGGAGCTGTTTTTT. It encodes CASRRGTWDTGELFF. J is TRBJ2-2 and V is TRBV5-6, with unresolved D. Trimming removed 5 bases from V and 3 bases from J, with 14 bases in between. Germline-derived CDR1 and CDR2 are SGHDT and YYEEEE. This CDR3 has 15 residues.

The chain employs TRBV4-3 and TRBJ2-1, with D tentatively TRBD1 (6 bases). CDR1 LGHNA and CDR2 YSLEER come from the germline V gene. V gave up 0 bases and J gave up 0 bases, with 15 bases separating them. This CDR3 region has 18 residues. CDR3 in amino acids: CASSQDYQGRSSYNEQFF. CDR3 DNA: TGCGCCAGCAGCCAAGATTACCAGGGGCGCTCCTCCTACAATGAGCAGTTCTTC.

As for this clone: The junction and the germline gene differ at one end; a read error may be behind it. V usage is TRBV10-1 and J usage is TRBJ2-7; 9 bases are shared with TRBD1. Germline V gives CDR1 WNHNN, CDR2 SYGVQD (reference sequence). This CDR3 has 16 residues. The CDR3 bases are TGCGCCAGCAGTGAGGCCGGGACAGGGAGCTCCCACGAGCAGTACTTC. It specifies CASSEAGTGSSHEQYF.

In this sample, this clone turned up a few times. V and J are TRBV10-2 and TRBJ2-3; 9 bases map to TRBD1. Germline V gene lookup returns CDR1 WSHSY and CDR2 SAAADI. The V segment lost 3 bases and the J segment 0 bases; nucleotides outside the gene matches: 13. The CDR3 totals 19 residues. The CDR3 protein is CASSDMGQGATTSTDTQYF. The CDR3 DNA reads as TGCGCCAGCAGTGATATGGGACAGGGTGCAACAACTAGCACAGATACGCAGTATTTT.

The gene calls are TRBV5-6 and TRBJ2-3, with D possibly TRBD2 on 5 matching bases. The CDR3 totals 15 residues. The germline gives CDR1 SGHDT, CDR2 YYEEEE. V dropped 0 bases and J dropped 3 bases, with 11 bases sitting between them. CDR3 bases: TGTGCCAGCAGCTTGGTAAGCGGAGCGACAGATACGCAGTATTTT. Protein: CASSLVSGATDTQYF.

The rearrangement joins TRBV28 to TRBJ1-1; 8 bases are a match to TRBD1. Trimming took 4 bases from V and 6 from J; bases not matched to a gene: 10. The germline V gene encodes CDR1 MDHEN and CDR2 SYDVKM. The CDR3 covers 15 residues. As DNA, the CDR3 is TGTGCCAGCAGTTCTCCTACAGGGGGAAGTGCTGAAGCTTTCTTT. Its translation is CASSSPTGGSAEAFF.

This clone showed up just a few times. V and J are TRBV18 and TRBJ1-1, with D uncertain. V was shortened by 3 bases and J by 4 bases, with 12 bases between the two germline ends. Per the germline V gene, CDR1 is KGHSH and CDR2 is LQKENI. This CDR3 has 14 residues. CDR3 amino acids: CASSPGSLITEAFF. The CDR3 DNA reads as TGTGCCAGCTCACCCGGTTCCCTTATCACTGAAGCTTTCTTT.

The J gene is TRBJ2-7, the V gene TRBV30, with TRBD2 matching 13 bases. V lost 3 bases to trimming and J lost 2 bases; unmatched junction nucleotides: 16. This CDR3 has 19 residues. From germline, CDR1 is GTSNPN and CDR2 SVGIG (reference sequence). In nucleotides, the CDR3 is TGTGCCTGGAGCCGTCCGGGACTAGCGGGATCGCATTGGCCCTACGAGCAGTACTTC. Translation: CAWSRPGLAGSHWPYEQYF. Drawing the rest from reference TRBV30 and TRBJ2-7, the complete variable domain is SQTIHQWPATLVQPVGSPLSLECTVEGTSNPNLYWYRQAAGRGLQLLFYSVGIGQISSEVPQNLSASRPQDRQFILSSKKLLLSDSGFYLCAWSRPGLAGSHWPYEQYFGPGTRLTVT.

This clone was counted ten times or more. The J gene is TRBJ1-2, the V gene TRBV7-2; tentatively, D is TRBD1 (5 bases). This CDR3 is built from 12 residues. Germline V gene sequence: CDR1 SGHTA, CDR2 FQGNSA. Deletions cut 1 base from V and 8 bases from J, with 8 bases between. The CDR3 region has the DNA TGTGCCAGCAGCTTAGAATGGGGCGGCTACACCTTC. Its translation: CASSLEWGGYTF.

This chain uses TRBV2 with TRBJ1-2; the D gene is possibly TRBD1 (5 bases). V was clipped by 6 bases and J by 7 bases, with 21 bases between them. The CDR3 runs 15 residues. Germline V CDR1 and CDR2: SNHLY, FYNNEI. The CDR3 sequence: CASRTTAGLLGGYTF. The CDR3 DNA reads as TGTGCCAGCAGGACCACTGCGGGACTGCTAGGTGGCTACACCTTC. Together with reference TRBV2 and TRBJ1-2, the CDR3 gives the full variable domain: EPEVTQTPSHQVTQMGQEVILRCVPISNHLYFYWYRQILGQKVEFLVSFYNNEISEKSEIFDDQFSVERPDGSNFTLKIRSTKLEDSAMYFCASRTTAGLLGGYTFGSGTRLTVV.

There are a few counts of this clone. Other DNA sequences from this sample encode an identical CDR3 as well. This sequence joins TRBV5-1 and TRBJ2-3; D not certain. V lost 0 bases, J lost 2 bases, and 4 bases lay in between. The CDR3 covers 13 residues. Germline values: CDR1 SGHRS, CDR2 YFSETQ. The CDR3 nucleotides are TGCGCCAGCAGCTTGGCCCCCACAGATACGCAGTATTTT. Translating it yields CASSLAPTDTQYF.

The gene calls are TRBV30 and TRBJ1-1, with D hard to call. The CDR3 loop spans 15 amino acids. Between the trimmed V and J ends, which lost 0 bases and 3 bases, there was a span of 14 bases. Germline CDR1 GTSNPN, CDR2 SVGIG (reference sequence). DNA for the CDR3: TGTGCCTGGAGTGTATTAAGTGGGCGGGACACTGAAGCTTTCTTT. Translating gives CAWSVLSGRDTEAFF.

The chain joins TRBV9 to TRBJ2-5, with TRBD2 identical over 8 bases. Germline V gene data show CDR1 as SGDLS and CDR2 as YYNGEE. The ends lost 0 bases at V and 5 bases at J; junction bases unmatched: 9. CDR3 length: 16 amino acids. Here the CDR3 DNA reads TGTGCCAGCAGCGTAGGGATGAGCGGGGGACCGGAGACCCAGTACTTC. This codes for CASSVGMSGGPETQYF.

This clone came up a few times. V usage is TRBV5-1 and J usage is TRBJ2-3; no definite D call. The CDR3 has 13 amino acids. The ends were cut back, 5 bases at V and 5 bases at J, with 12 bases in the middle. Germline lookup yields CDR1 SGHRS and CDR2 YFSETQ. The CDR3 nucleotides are TGCGCCAGCAGTTACGACAATCGAGATACGCAGTATTTT. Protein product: CASSYDNRDTQYF.

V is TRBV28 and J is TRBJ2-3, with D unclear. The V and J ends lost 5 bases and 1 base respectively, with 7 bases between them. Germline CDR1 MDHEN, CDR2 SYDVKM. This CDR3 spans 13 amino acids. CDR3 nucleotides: TGTGCCAGCAGTGTGGCTGGCACAGATACGCAGTATTTT. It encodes CASSVAGTDTQYF. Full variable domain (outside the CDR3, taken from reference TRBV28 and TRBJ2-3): DVKVTQSSRYLVKRTGEKVFLECVQDMDHENMFWYRQDPGLGLRLIYFSYDVKMKEKGDIPEGYSVSREKKERFSLILESASTNQTSMYLCASSVAGTDTQYFGPGTRLTVL.

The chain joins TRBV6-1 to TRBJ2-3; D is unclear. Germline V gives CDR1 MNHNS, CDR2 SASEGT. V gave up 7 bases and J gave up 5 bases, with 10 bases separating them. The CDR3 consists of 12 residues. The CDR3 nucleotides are TGTGCCAGCAAGGCCGGCATAGATACGCAGTATTTT. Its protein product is CASKAGIDTQYF.